This T cell receptor (beta chain) came from a study of blood T cell repertoires in COVID-19. With 5 bases clipped from V and 7 bases from J, the junction kept 6 bases outside the gene matches. CDR1 is SGHTA and CDR2 is FQGTGA in the germline V gene. This CDR3 contains 16 residues. Source study methods: How many nucleated cells were present was estimated from reference gene primer amplification. Clones were read by immunoSEQ multiplex PCR, and TCRdb kept only the in-frame ones, dropping some. The V and J calls and clone size come from that table; D and trimming were worked out from the DNA. The data show 90,000 to 120,000 clones, over 80% seen once.

The V and J genes are TRBV7-3 and TRBJ2-1, with TRBD2 identical over 15 bases. The receptor comes from a woman aged 30 to 39 with acute or convalescent COVID-19. Sequencing was performed on peripheral blood. As DNA, the CDR3 is TGTGCCAGCAGCCCATGGGGACTAGCGGGAGGTAATGAGCAGTTCTTC. Amino acid sequence: CASSPWGLAGGNEQFF.